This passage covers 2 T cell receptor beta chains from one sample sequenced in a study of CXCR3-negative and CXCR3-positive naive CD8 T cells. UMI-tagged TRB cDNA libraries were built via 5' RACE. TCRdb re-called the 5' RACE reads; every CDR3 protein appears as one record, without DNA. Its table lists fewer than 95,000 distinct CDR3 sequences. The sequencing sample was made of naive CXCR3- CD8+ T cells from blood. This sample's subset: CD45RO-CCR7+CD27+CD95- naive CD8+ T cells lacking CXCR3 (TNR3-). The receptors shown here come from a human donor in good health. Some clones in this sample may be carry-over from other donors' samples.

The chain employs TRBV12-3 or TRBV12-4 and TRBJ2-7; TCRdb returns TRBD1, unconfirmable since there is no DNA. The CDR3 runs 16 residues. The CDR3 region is CASSSGQGIRAYEQYF.

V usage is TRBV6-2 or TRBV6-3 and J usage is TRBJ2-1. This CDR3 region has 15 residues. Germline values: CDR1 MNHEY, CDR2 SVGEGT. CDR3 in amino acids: CASSYMHTPYNEQFF.